The present T cell receptor beta chain was sequenced within a study of graft-versus-host responses after intestinal transplantation. Study details: Multivisceral, liver-intestinal, or isolated intestinal grafts were transplanted into recipients. Study results and caveats: Some GvH clones appeared in ileal mucosa or blood before recipient bone marrow. With peak circulating GvH clone levels came an association with early post-transplant HvG declines.

The trim removed 4 bases at V and 3 bases at J, leaving 4 bases unmatched. The germline V gene has CDR1 SGHRS and CDR2 YFSETQ. The CDR3 is 14 amino acids. On this clone itself: What it binds is unknown.

The repertoire was sequenced with immunoSEQ multiplex PCR; TCRdb's copy has only in-frame clones and lacks some. The sample lists 100,000 to 140,000 clones; over 80% were seen once. The input for sequencing was unstimulated CD4+ T cells sorted from spleen or lymph node cells, taken before transplant. This TCR came from a human donor who was the organ donor for an intestinal transplant. V usage is TRBV5-1 and J usage is TRBJ2-7; 10 bases map to TRBD2. The CDR3 sequence is CASSGERGGYEQYF. In nucleotides, the CDR3 is TGCGCCAGCAGCGGCGAGCGGGGGGGCTACGAGCAGTACTTC.